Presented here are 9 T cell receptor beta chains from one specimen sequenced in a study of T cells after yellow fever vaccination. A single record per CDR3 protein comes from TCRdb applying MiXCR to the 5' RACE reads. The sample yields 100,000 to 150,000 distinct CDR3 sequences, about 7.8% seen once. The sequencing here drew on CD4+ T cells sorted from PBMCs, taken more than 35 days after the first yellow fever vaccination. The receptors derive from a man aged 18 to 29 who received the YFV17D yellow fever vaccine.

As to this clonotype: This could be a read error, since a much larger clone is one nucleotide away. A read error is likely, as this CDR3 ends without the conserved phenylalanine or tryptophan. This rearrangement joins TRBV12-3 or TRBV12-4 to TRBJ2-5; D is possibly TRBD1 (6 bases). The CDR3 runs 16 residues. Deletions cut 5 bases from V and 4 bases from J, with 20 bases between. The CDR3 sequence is CASSPTGTPKGETQYL. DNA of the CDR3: TGTGCCAGCAGTCCTACCGGGACACCTAAGGGAGAGACCCAGTACTTA.

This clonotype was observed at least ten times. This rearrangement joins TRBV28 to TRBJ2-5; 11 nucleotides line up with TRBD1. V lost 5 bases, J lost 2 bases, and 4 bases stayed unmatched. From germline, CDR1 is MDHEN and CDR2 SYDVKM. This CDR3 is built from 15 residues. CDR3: CASSPGQGAQETQYF. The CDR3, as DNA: TGTGCCAGCAGTCCAGGACAGGGGGCGCAAGAGACCCAGTACTTC.

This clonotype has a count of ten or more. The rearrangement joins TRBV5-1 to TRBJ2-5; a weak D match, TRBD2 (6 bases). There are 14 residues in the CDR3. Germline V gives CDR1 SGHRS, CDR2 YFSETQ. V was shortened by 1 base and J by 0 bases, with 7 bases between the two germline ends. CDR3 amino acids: CASSLLADQETQYF. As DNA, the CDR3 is TGCGCCAGCAGCTTGTTAGCGGACCAAGAGACCCAGTACTTC.

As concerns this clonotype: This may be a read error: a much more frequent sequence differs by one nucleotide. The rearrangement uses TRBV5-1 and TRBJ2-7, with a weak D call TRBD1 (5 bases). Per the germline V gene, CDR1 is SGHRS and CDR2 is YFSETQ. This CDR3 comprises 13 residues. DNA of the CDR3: TGCGCCAGCAGACAGGTGAGCTCCTACGAGAAGTACTTC. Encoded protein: CASRQVSSYEKYF.

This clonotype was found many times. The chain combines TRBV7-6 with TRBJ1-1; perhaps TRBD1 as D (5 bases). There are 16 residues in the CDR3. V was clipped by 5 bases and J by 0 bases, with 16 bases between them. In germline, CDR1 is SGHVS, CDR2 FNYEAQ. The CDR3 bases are TGTGCCAGCAGCCCCGGGGGTGGACCCATGAACACTGAAGCTTTCTTT. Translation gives CASSPGGGPMNTEAFF.

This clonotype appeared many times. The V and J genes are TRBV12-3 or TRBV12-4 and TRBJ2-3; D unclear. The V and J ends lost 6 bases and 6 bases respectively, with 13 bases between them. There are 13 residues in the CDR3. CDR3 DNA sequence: TGTGCCAGCAGCCCCGACGAGAGGGATACGCAGTATTTT. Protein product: CASSPDERDTQYF.

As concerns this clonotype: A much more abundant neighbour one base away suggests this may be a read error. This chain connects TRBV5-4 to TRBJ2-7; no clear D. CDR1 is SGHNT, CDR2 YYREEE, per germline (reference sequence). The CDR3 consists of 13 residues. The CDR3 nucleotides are TGTGCCAGCAGCTCCCCCATCACCTACGAGCGGTACTTC. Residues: CASSSPITYERYF.

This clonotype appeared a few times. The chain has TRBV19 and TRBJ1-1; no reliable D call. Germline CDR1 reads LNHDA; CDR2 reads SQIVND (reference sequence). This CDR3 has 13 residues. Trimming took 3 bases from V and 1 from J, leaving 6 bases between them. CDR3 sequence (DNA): TGTGCCAGTAGTATTGAAAGGAACACTGAAGCTTTCTTT. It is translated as CASSIERNTEAFF.

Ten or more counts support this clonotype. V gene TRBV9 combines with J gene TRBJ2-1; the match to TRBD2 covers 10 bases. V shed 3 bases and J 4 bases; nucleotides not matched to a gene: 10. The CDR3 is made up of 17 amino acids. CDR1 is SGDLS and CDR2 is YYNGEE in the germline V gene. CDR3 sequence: CASSGEKRGGWYNEQFF. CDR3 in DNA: TGTGCCAGCAGCGGAGAGAAGCGGGGGGGCTGGTACAATGAGCAGTTCTTC.